What follows describes a single TCR beta chain. The data stem from a study of blood T cell repertoires in COVID-19. Study-wide background: Researchers got acute and convalescent COVID-19 samples from the United States, Italy and Spain.

Using immunoSEQ multiplex PCR, the repertoire was profiled, and TCRdb retains in-frame clones only, with some absent. Counted here are 160,000 or so clones, approximately 80% occurring once; the ten biggest clones make up approximately 16%. This CDR3 comprises 14 residues. The V gene's germline CDR1 is LGHDT and CDR2 YNNKEL (reference sequence). V lost 4 bases to trimming and J lost 8 bases; unmatched junction nucleotides: 5. The source of this sequence is a man aged 45-65 years who had recovered from COVID-19. The V and J genes are TRBV3-1 (or the pseudogene TRBV3-2) and TRBJ1-6; 7 nucleotides match TRBD1. The sample taken for sequencing was PBMCs or T cells enriched from blood (not recorded which). This CDR3 is CASSRRGFDSPLHF. CDR3 bases: TGTGCCAGCAGCCGCAGGGGGTTCGATTCACCCCTCCACTTT.